This T cell receptor beta chain is drawn from a study of beta chain features in type 1 diabetes listed by TCRdb under 2018. About the investigation overall: No differences in mean age, gender distribution, total cell number or subset yield were found between patients and healthy donors. A total of about 99,000,000 sorted cells were examined across all samples, and RNA yield correlated strongly with the number of cells per subset. In the study, recently diagnosed type 1 diabetes patients and matched healthy donors were compared on the TCRB repertoires of their sorted circulating CD4+ T cell subsets. Regulatory and stem cell-like memory subsets were obtained from only 8 patients and roughly 8 healthy donors, while naive and central memory subsets were obtained from all 30 or so donors. Beyond this particular receptor, the publication reports: Shorter templates might be favored by PCR, yet because patient and control samples were amplified and corrected together, any such skew would affect both groups equally. Because cDNA was sequenced instead of genomic DNA, activated cells with high expression could be over-represented, although the groups did not differ in activation or CD3 levels. The naive, central memory and regulatory TCRB repertoires appeared to resemble one another more closely among patients than among healthy donors. HLA sub-analyses involved small numbers of individuals, so any influence of HLA type on TCRB rearrangement remained unresolved. Patients with type 1 diabetes made fewer insertions and deleted more nucleotides at VDJ recombination sites, implying thymic rearrangement abnormalities. In all four CD4+ subsets, TCRB CDR3 length was moderately but significantly shorter in type 1 diabetes patients.

There are many counts of this clone. What this receptor recognizes is not known. Base qualities are not provided; no much larger clone lies one nucleotide away. The High Capacity cDNA Reverse Transcription Kit was used to reverse transcribe all of the isolated RNA, meaning that expressed TCRB transcripts were what got sequenced. Deep immunoSEQ sequencing was applied to naive, central memory and regulatory T cell samples, giving an average of roughly 3.3 million total reads per sample. After sorted cells were lysed in RLT buffer, RNA was extracted with DNase-treated RNeasy Micro or Mini kits, with the choice depending on cell number. To prevent cross-contamination, every cell subset was processed on its own, while patient and healthy donor samples were processed together. Using the immunoSEQ multiplex PCR, TCRB sequences were amplified from cDNA into 87-bp fragments spanning the CDR3 region. Sequencing of the amplicons was done on the Illumina HiSeq platform. As for how the authors treated the data: Synthetic template baselines were used to correct PCR bias computationally, reads within Hamming distance 2 were collapsed together, and singletons that could not be merged were discarded. Reads were aligned to IMGT to assign V, D and J genes, CDR3 length, and insertions or deletions at six rearrangement sites. Within each subset, clonotype counts were normalized to the number of sorted cells before true diversity and Gini coefficients were calculated with the tcR R package. The overlap coefficient, calculated on TCRB nucleotide sequences, was used to measure repertoire sharing. In TCRdb, the immuneACCESS table is reduced to in-frame sequences with V and J assigned. These tables do not hold every clone; where another copy was compared, an unresolved V gene accounts for under half, and the others remain unexplained. That table is the source of V, J and clone size, and D and trimming were worked out from the DNA. The sample table shows about 220,000 clones, and 11% are seen once. The leading ten clones occupy 1% to 1.5% of the sample.

Each donor gave one peripheral blood draw, about 110 mL on average, collected into heparinised tubes. Using a panel that included CD45RO, CCR7, CD25, CD127, CD95 and CD27, naive, central memory, regulatory and stem cell-like memory CD4+ T cells were sorted on a BD FACSAria II. Purity was above 95% for every sorted population. Right away, PBMCs were isolated by Lymphoprep density gradient centrifugation and were stained directly, with no culture step. To minimize batch effects, samples were stained and sorted in pairs, one healthy donor with one patient per experiment. V is shortened by 4 bases, J by 4 bases, and the region joining them spans 15 bases. Inclusive of the bounding cysteine and phenylalanine, the CDR3 is 14 residues long. The CDR3 DNA has 42 bases and is translated from base 1. The germline V gene gives CDR1 as SQVTM and CDR2 as ANQGSEA.

The receptor was isolated from a man between 18 and 29 years old in good health. The chain was built from TRBV29-1 and TRBJ2-3; TRBD2 might be the D gene, on 6 matching bases. Sequencing input: central memory CD4+ T cells from blood. The nucleotide sequence reads as follows: TGCAGCGTTGGGGCTTCGGGAGCATCAGATACGCAGTATTTT. This translates into CSVGASGASDTQYF.